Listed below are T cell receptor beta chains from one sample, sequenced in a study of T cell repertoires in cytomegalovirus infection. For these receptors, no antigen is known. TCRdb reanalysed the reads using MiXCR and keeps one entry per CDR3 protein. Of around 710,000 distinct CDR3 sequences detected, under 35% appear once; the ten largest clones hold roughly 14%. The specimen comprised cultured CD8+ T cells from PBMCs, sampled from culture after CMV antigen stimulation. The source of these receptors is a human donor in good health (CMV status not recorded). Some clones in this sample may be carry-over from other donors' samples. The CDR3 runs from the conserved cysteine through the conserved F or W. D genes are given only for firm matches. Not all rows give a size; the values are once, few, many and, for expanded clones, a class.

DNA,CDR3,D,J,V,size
TGTGCCAGCAGCTTAATTCGGGGACAGGGGAGGCACTATGGCTACACCTTC,CASSLIRGQGRHYGYTF,TRBD1,TRBJ1-2,TRBV7-3,NA
TGTGCCAGCAGCCGAGCAGCGGACAGGAATCAGCCCCAGCATTTT,CASSRAADRNQPQHF,TRBD1,TRBJ1-5,TRBV7-9,NA
TGTGCCAGCAGCTCAGGGACAGGGGGCTACGGAAATAATCAGCCCCAGCATTTT,CASSSGTGGYGNNQPQHF,TRBD1,TRBJ1-5,TRBV5-5,many
TGTGCCAGCAGCTTGGGTCAGGGGGCGGATGAAGCTTTCTTT,CASSLGQGADEAFF,TRBD1,TRBJ1-1,TRBV5-5,NA
TGTGCCAGCAGAAATACTCATGGGGGTAGCAATCAGCCCCAGCATTTT,CASRNTHGGSNQPQHF,NA,TRBJ1-5,TRBV6-6,few
TGTGCCAGCAGCCAATGGACAAGCTCTGGAAACACCATATATTTT,CASSQWTSSGNTIYF,NA,TRBJ1-3,TRBV7-9,few
TGTGCCAGCGGCCTTGGGGGGGGCTGGGAGACTGAAGCTTTCTTT,CASGLGGGWETEAFF,NA,TRBJ1-1,TRBV27,NA
TGTGCCAGCAGCTTAGAGGACATGGGAACGAGCCAGTACTTC,CASSLEDMGTSQYF,NA,TRBJ2-5,TRBV7-6,NA
TGTGCCAGCAGCCCAAACGGGGTCGGCACTGAAGCTTTCTTT,CASSPNGVGTEAFF,NA,TRBJ1-1,TRBV7-9,few
TGCGCCAGCGCCTTGGTCAGAAACACTGAAGCTTTCTTT,CASALVRNTEAFF,NA,TRBJ1-1,TRBV4-1,NA
TGTGCCAGCAGTTACTCGGGACCGACATATGGCTACACCTTC,CASSYSGPTYGYTF,NA,TRBJ1-2,TRBV6-2/TRBV6-3,once
TGTGCCAGCAGTAGCCCCAGACAGAACCCTACCTACGAGCAGTACTTC,CASSSPRQNPTYEQYF,NA,TRBJ2-7,TRBV6-2/TRBV6-3,NA
TGTGCCACCAGTGAAGCGTATGGGCATGAGCAGTTCTTC,CATSEAYGHEQFF,NA,TRBJ2-1,TRBV24-1,NA
TGTGCCAGCAGCTCCACAGGGGGCCCCTATGGCTACACCTTC,CASSSTGGPYGYTF,TRBD1,TRBJ1-2,TRBV7-9,few
TGTGCCAGCAGTCCCGGGATTGTCAGGGGGCCGAGATCTGGCTACACCTTC,CASSPGIVRGPRSGYTF,TRBD1,TRBJ1-2,TRBV28,few
TGTGCCAGCAGAAGGGACAGGGCGGGGGATACGCAGTATTTT,CASRRDRAGDTQYF,TRBD1,TRBJ2-3,TRBV5-4,NA
TGCAGCGTTCTTGCCACCGGGGAGCTGTTTTTT,CSVLATGELFF,NA,TRBJ2-2,TRBV29-1,NA
TGTGCCAGCAGCTGGCCGTGGGACTACGAGCAGTACTTC,CASSWPWDYEQYF,NA,TRBJ2-7,TRBV5-6,NA
TGTGCCAGCAGCGGTGCAGACCACTCCATTTCTAACTATGGCTACACCTTC,CASSGADHSISNYGYTF,NA,TRBJ1-2,TRBV7-9,few
TGTGCCAGCTCACCTAGGGGACAGGGTGACCCCTATGGCTACACCTTC,CASSPRGQGDPYGYTF,TRBD1,TRBJ1-2,TRBV18,NA
TGTGCCAGCAGCCCTACCCTCCCGGACGGGCGGGGTTATGGCTACACCTTC,CASSPTLPDGRGYGYTF,NA,TRBJ1-2,TRBV4-2,few
TGTGCCAGCAGTTTGGAGGACACCGGCGGGGGGTCCTATAATTCACCCCTCCACTTT,CASSLEDTGGGSYNSPLHF,NA,TRBJ1-6,TRBV12-3/TRBV12-4,NA
TGCAGCGTTACCGGGACTGGAGCTTTCTTT,CSVTGTGAFF,NA,TRBJ1-1,TRBV29-1,few
TGCAGTGCCACTAGGCCCGCAGAGGGCTTGGCTCAGCCCCAGCATTTT,CSATRPAEGLAQPQHF,NA,TRBJ1-5,TRBV20-1,NA
TGTGCCAGCAGTGAAGCGACAGGGCTAACAGATACGCAGTATTTT,CASSEATGLTDTQYF,TRBD1,TRBJ2-3,TRBV6-1,NA
TGTGCCAGCAGTGTAGGAACAAACCGGGACAGGGGGACGCAGCCCCAGCATTTT,CASSVGTNRDRGTQPQHF,TRBD1,TRBJ1-5,TRBV28,NA
TGTGCCAGCAGCTTTAGCGGCTCCTACGAGCAGTACTTC,CASSFSGSYEQYF,NA,TRBJ2-7,TRBV7-6,many
TGTGCCAGCAGCCAAGTCGCCATGAGGACAGGCTCCTACAATGAGCAGTTCTTC,CASSQVAMRTGSYNEQFF,TRBD1,TRBJ2-1,TRBV3-1,once
TGTGCCATCAAGCTGGGACCGCCCCACGGGTATGGCTACACCTTC,CAIKLGPPHGYGYTF,NA,TRBJ1-2,TRBV10-3,NA
TGTGCCAGCCCCTTAGACGGGGGGGGCCATTACAATGAGCAGTTCTTC,CASPLDGGGHYNEQFF,TRBD2,TRBJ2-1,TRBV7-4,NA
TGTGCCAGCAGCTTGGACTGGACAGGGTCGACTGAAGCTTTCTTT,CASSLDWTGSTEAFF,TRBD1,TRBJ1-1,TRBV5-6,few
TGTGCCAGCAGTTTAGTAGGTGCCCCGAACACTGAAGCTTTCTTT,CASSLVGAPNTEAFF,NA,TRBJ1-1,TRBV12-3/TRBV12-4,NA
TGTGCCAGCAGCCTGGGATCAGCCTATGAGCAGTTCTTC,CASSLGSAYEQFF,NA,TRBJ2-1,TRBV7-2,many
TGTGCCAGCAGCTTAGAGAATTTTCGGGTGGGCTATGGCTACACCTTC,CASSLENFRVGYGYTF,NA,TRBJ1-2,TRBV7-2,NA
TGTGCCAGCAGTGAAGTCCGGGGGCGAGGCTACACCTTC,CASSEVRGRGYTF,NA,TRBJ1-2,TRBV6-1,once
TGTGCCAGCAGCCAAATGGGGGGAGAGAAAAACATTCAGTACTTC,CASSQMGGEKNIQYF,NA,TRBJ2-4,TRBV7-9,few
TGTGCCAGCAGTGAAGCGCTTTATAGCGGGGGACCCTACGAGCAGTACTTC,CASSEALYSGGPYEQYF,TRBD2,TRBJ2-7,TRBV6-1,few
TGTGCCAGCAGCTTAGCCAGGGCACATTATAGCAATCAGCCCCAGCATTTT,CASSLARAHYSNQPQHF,NA,TRBJ1-5,TRBV7-8,NA
TGTGCCACCAGCAGACGACGGGGGGCCGCAGATACGCAGTATTTT,CATSRRRGAADTQYF,NA,TRBJ2-3,TRBV15,NA
TGTGCCAGTTTGGGGAGTGGATACAATGAGCAGTTCTTC,CASLGSGYNEQFF,NA,TRBJ2-1,TRBV7-9,NA
TGCGCCATCAGGACAGGACCATACAATGAGCAGTTCTTC,CAIRTGPYNEQFF,TRBD1,TRBJ2-1,TRBV10-2,few
TGTGCCAGCAGTACTTGGACTAGCGGGGTCTACGAGCAGTACTTC,CASSTWTSGVYEQYF,TRBD2,TRBJ2-7,TRBV6-5,NA
TGTGCCAGTAGTATAGGTTTGGTGGTTGGGGGTGGTTTGATCGATGAGCAGTTCTTC,CASSIGLVVGGGLIDEQFF,NA,TRBJ2-1,TRBV19,NA
TGTGCCAGCAAGGCCCTAGTGGGACAGGTTGGTGAAAAACTGTTTTTT,CASKALVGQVGEKLFF,TRBD1,TRBJ1-4,TRBV7-2,many
TGTGCCAGCAGCTTATCTATGGGGCTTAACTATGGCTACACCTTC,CASSLSMGLNYGYTF,NA,TRBJ1-2,TRBV7-3,NA
TGTGCCAGCATGCCCTTAAGACAGCCCTACGAGCAGTACTTC,CASMPLRQPYEQYF,NA,TRBJ2-7,TRBV7-9,NA
TGTGCCAGCAGCCAAGATTGGCAGGGCGATGAGCAGTTCTTC,CASSQDWQGDEQFF,NA,TRBJ2-1,TRBV4-1,NA
TGTGCCAGCAGTTACTCGACCGGACCGCCCTACGAGCAGTACTTC,CASSYSTGPPYEQYF,NA,TRBJ2-7,TRBV6-6,NA
TGTGCCACCAGTGATTTGGACTGGGGGAACACCGGGGAGCTGTTTTTT,CATSDLDWGNTGELFF,NA,TRBJ2-2,TRBV24-1,NA
TGTGCCAGCAGCTCTGGGGTAGTTGGGGGTCTCGGCGAGCAGTACTTC,CASSSGVVGGLGEQYF,NA,TRBJ2-7,TRBV7-9,few
TGTGCCAGCAGCCACCTTAGAAATGAGCAGTTCTTC,CASSHLRNEQFF,NA,TRBJ2-1,TRBV3-1,NA
TGTGCCAGCAGCCAGTACCTAGCGGTGGGGACAGATACGCAGTATTTT,CASSQYLAVGTDTQYF,TRBD2,TRBJ2-3,TRBV12-3/TRBV12-4,many
TGCGCCAGCAGCTTGGGTGGGATCGGGAGCAATCAGCCCCAGCATTTT,CASSLGGIGSNQPQHF,NA,TRBJ1-5,TRBV5-1,few